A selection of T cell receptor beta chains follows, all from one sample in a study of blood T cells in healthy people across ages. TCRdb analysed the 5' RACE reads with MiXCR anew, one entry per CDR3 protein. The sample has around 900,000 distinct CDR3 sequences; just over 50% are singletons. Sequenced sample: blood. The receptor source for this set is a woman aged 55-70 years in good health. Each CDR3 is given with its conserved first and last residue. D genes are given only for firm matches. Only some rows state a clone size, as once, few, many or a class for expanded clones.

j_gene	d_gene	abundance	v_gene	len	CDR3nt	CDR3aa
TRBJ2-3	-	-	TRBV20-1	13	TGCAGTGCTAGGAACCCGAACACAGATACGCAGTATTTT	CSARNPNTDTQYF
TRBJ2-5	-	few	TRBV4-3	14	TGCGCCAGCAGCCAAGATTCAGGGCGGGAGACCCAGTACTTC	CASSQDSGRETQYF
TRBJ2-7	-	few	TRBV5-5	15	TGTGCCAGCAGCTTGGCCCGGCCAGACCGGGACGAGCAGTACTTC	CASSLARPDRDEQYF
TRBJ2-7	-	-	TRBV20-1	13	TGCAGTGCTCCGGGACTCCAGATGTTCGAGCAGTACTTC	CSAPGLQMFEQYF
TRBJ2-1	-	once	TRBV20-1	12	TGCAGTGCTAGATTTAGGGGGAATGAGCAGTTCTTC	CSARFRGNEQFF
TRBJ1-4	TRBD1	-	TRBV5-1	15	TGCGCCAGCAGCCTGAGACAGGGCGATAATGAAAAACTGTTTTTT	CASSLRQGDNEKLFF
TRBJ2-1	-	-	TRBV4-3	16	TGCGCCAGCAGCCAACCGACGGCCGCAGGTGGTTATGAGCAGTTCTTC	CASSQPTAAGGYEQFF
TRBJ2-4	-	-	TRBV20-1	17	TGCAGTGCTAGAGACTCAAAAGGCTCCCTAGCCAAAAACATTCAGTACTTC	CSARDSKGSLAKNIQYF
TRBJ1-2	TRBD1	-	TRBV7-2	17	TGTGCCAGCAGCTTAGGAGGACAGGAGAGCTTTGTCTATGGCTACACCTTC	CASSLGGQESFVYGYTF
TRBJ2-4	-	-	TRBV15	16	TGTGCCACCAGCCGTACTCGGGGAGGAGCCAAAAACATTCAGTACTTC	CATSRTRGGAKNIQYF
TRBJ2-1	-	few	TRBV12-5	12	TGTGCTAGTGGTTTGGGGTACAATGAGCAGTTCTTC	CASGLGYNEQFF
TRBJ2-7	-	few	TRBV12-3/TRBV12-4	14	TGTGCCAGCAGTGCCGACTACCACAGGGACGAGCAGTACTTC	CASSADYHRDEQYF
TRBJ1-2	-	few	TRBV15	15	TGTGCCACCAGCAGAGATAGAGTGGGGGACTATGGCTACACCTTC	CATSRDRVGDYGYTF
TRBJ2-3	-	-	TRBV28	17	TGTGCCAGCAGTCCCCAGGCCGCGACTACTAGCACAGATACGCAGTATTTT	CASSPQAATTSTDTQYF
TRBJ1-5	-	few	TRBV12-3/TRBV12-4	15	TGTGCCAGCAGTACCACAGGAGGGGGCAATCAGCCCCAGCATTTT	CASSTTGGGNQPQHF
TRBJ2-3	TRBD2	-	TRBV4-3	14	TGCGCCAGCAGCCGACTAGCGGACACAGATACGCAGTATTTT	CASSRLADTDTQYF
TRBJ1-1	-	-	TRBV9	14	TGTGCCAGCAACGGGGGTTTAGGGAACACTGAAGCTTTCTTT	CASNGGLGNTEAFF
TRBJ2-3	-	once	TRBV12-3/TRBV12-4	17	TGTGCCAGCAGTTTTGCGCAGGGCACTATCACCCAAGGGACGCAGTATTTT	CASSFAQGTITQGTQYF
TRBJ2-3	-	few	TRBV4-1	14	TGCGCCAGCAGCCAAAGAACTAGGGGGGATACGCAGTATTTT	CASSQRTRGDTQYF
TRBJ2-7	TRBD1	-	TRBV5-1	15	TGCGCCAGCAGCTTCCGGGACAGAGACACTGACGAGCAGTACTTC	CASSFRDRDTDEQYF
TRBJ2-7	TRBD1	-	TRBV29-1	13	TGCAGCGTTGGACAGGGGATGGCCTACGAGCAGTACTTC	CSVGQGMAYEQYF
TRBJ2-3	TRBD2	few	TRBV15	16	TGTGCCACCAGCAGAGAGACTAGCGGATCCACAGATACGCAGTATTTT	CATSRETSGSTDTQYF